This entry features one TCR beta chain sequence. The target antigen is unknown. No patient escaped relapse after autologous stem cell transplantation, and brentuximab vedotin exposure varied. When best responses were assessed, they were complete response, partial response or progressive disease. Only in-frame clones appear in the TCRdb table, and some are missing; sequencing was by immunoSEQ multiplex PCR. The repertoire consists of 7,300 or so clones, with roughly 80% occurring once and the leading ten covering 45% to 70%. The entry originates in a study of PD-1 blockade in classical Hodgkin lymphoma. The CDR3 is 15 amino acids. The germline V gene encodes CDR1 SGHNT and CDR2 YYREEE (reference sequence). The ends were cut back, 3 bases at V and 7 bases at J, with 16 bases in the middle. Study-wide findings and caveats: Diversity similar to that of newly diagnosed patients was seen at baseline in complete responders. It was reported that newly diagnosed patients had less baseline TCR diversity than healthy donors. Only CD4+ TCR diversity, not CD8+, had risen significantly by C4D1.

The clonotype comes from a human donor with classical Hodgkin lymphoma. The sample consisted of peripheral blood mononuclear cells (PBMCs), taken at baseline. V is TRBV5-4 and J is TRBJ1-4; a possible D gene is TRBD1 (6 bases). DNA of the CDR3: TGTGCCAGCAGCTCGATGGGGGGGGCGAGTGAAAAACTGTTTTTT. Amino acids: CASSSMGGASEKLFF.